One sample yielded the 32 T cell receptor beta chains listed below, sequenced in a study of T cell responses to AZD1222 COVID-19 vaccine. Profiling relied on immunoSEQ multiplex PCR, and the TCRdb table lists in-frame clones only, not all of them. The sample consists of about 94,000 clones, less than 85% of them appearing once. The sample here was peripheral blood, taken 28 days after the second AZD1222 dose. The receptors come from an adult who received the AZD1222 COVID-19 vaccine.

The chain is built from TRBV7-9 and TRBJ1-5, with D perhaps TRBD1 (5 bases). The germline gives CDR1 SEHNR, CDR2 FQNEAQ (reference sequence). Trimming took off 4 bases at V and 7 bases at J, with 11 bases between the two ends. The CDR3 spans 13 residues. CDR3 in DNA: TGTGCCAGCAGCTCGGGCGGACAACAGCCCCAGCATTTT. Translating gives CASSSGGQQPQHF.

V and J are TRBV25-1 and TRBJ2-5; a weak D match, TRBD1 (6 bases). Germline V gene data show CDR1 as MGHDK and CDR2 as SYGVNS. V was clipped by 4 bases and J by 7 bases, with 16 bases between them. The CDR3 length is 14 residues. The CDR3: CASSVSGGRGTQYF. CDR3 coding DNA: TGTGCCAGCAGTGTTTCTGGGGGCAGGGGGACCCAGTACTTC.

The genes are TRBV7-9 and TRBJ1-4; TRBD1 agrees at 10 bases. Germline values: CDR1 SEHNR, CDR2 FQNEAQ (reference sequence). The CDR3 runs 16 residues. The V segment lost 6 bases and the J segment 3 bases; nucleotides outside the gene matches: 7. The CDR3 nucleotides are TGTGCCAGCAGGCCGACAGGGGGCTCCGCTAATGAAAAACTGTTTTTT. As protein: CASRPTGGSANEKLFF.

V usage is TRBV7-6 and J usage is TRBJ1-6, with D possibly matching TRBD1 (5 bases). The V gene's germline CDR1 is SGHVS and CDR2 FNYEAQ. Trimming stripped 5 bases from V and 10 bases from J, with 18 bases between. CDR3 length: 15 amino acids. The CDR3 protein is CASSGGDGGGSPLHF. DNA for the CDR3: TGTGCCAGCAGCGGGGGGGACGGGGGAGGCTCACCCCTCCACTTT. The whole variable domain, filled in from reference TRBV7-6 and TRBJ1-6, reads GAGVSQSPRYKVTKRGQDVALRCDPISGHVSLYWYRQALGQGPEFLTYFNYEAQQDKSGLPNDRFSAERPEGSISTLTIQRTEQRDSAMYRCASSGGDGGGSPLHFGNGTRLTVT.

The CDR3 DNA is TGTGCCAGCACCTTCCGTATTAGGACGGGACAAAGCTACGAGCAGTACTTC. Amino acid sequence: CASTFRIRTGQSYEQYF. The rearrangement joins TRBV7-2 to TRBJ2-7; D might be TRBD1 (6 bases). Germline V gene lookup returns CDR1 SGHTA and CDR2 FQGNSA. The CDR3 runs to 17 residues. Between the trimmed V and J ends, which lost 7 bases and 3 bases, there was a span of 25 bases.

The chain links TRBV2 to TRBJ1-1; D is possibly TRBD1 (5 bases). V lost 6 bases and J 5 bases, leaving 13 bases between the germline ends. The CDR3 totals 13 residues. The germline V gene has CDR1 SNHLY and CDR2 FYNNEI. The CDR3 DNA reads TGTGCCAGCAGCCGGGGGGACGGTACTGAAGCTTTCTTT. Translation: CASSRGDGTEAFF.

The chain has TRBV19 and TRBJ1-2; TRBD1 is a possible D gene (6 bases). The germline gives CDR1 LNHDA, CDR2 SQIVND (reference sequence). The CDR3 loop spans 14 amino acids. The V end lost 3 bases, the J end lost 5 bases, and 13 bases lay between the germline ends. The CDR3 region has the DNA TGTGCCAGTAGTATGGGGGCCGGAGATTATGGCTACACCTTC. This sequence encodes CASSMGAGDYGYTF.

J is TRBJ2-7 and V is TRBV2; TRBD2 aligns across 10 bases. CDR1 and CDR2 from the germline V gene are SNHLY and FYNNEI. Trimming cost V 6 bases and J 5 bases; bases outside gene matches: 13. CDR3 length equals 16 residues. CDR3 bases: TGTGCCAGCAGCGAATCCGTTCGTCTAGCGGGAGACGAGCAGTACTTC. This codes for CASSESVRLAGDEQYF.

This clone was counted a few times. Other DNA sequences in the same sample also yield this CDR3. J is TRBJ1-5 and V is TRBV18; D perhaps matches TRBD1 (6 bases). CDR1 is KGHSH and CDR2 is LQKENI in the germline V gene. CDR3 size: 14 residues. Trimming took off 3 bases at V and 2 bases at J, with 8 bases between the two ends. The CDR3 nucleotides read TGTGCCAGCTCACCGGGGGGGCGCAATCAGCCCCAGCATTTT. This translates into CASSPGGRNQPQHF.

The chain combines TRBV20-1 with TRBJ1-5, with a possible D match to TRBD1 (5 bases). The CDR3 loop spans 13 amino acids. Trimming pared 3 bases from V and 2 bases from J, leaving 8 bases between. Germline assignment: CDR1 DFQATT and CDR2 SNEGSKA (reference sequence). The DNA of the CDR3 is TGCAGTGCTAGTAGGGGTCGCAATCAGCCCCAGCATTTT. It is translated as CSASRGRNQPQHF.

The genes are TRBV4-1 and TRBJ2-7, with TRBD2 matching 7 bases. V was clipped by 4 bases and J by 5 bases; unmatched bases: 11. CDR1 and CDR2 from the germline V gene are MGHRA and YSYEKL. CDR3 length equals 15 residues. This CDR3 is CASSLSGGSGDEQYF. The CDR3 region has the DNA TGCGCCAGCAGCCTGTCCGGGGGGTCTGGGGACGAGCAGTACTTC.

This chain links TRBV9 with TRBJ2-1; TRBD2 agrees at 10 bases. The trim removed 6 bases at V and 0 bases at J, leaving 3 bases unmatched. Germline-derived CDR1 and CDR2 are SGDLS and YYNGEE. This CDR3 comprises 15 residues. This CDR3 is CASTSGRSSYNEQFF. The CDR3 DNA reads TGTGCCAGCACTAGCGGGAGAAGCTCCTACAATGAGCAGTTCTTC.

This chain joins TRBV19 and TRBJ2-1, with TRBD1 matching 7 bases. Losses at the gene ends were 4 bases for V and 1 base for J; bases not matched to a gene: 1. CDR1 and CDR2 (germline): LNHDA, SQIVND (reference sequence). The CDR3 contains 14 residues. The CDR3 DNA reads TGTGCCAGTAGTAGACAGGGTTCCTACAATGAGCAGTTCTTC. Translating it yields CASSRQGSYNEQFF.

The rearrangement joins TRBV4-2 to TRBJ2-1; TRBD2 matches at 7 bases. Germline CDR1 is LGHNA and CDR2 is YNFKEQ. The CDR3 runs to 16 residues. J gave up 3 bases and V 0 bases, and 5 bases lay outside the gene matches. The CDR3 DNA sequence: TGTGCCAGCAGCCAAGATCTCGGACTAGGCTACAATGAGCAGTTCTTC. Protein sequence: CASSQDLGLGYNEQFF.

The chain employs TRBV12-3 or TRBV12-4 and TRBJ2-5, with 14 nucleotides matching TRBD2. Losses at the gene ends were 4 bases for V and 12 bases for J; bases not matched to a gene: 4. The CDR3 is 13 amino acids. CDR3 sequence: CASSSTSGGAEYF. Here the CDR3 DNA reads TGTGCCAGCAGTTCGACTAGCGGGGGGGCCGAGTACTTC.

The rearrangement uses TRBV7-2 and TRBJ1-4, with D unresolved. Germline V gene sequence: CDR1 SGHTA, CDR2 FQGNSA. V lost 2 bases and J lost 8, with 6 bases in between. This CDR3 has 12 amino acids. CDR3 coding DNA: TGTGCCAGCAGCTTACCCGGGGAAAAACTGTTTTTT. As protein: CASSLPGEKLFF.

This chain uses TRBV2 with TRBJ2-7; unclear D gene. The V gene lost 7 bases and the J gene lost 6 bases, with 16 bases spanning the gap. The CDR3 is 13 residues long. Germline V gene lookup returns CDR1 SNHLY and CDR2 FYNNEI. CDR3 region: CASTPLLDSEQYF. DNA of the CDR3: TGTGCCAGCACCCCCCTACTGGATAGCGAGCAGTACTTC.

J is TRBJ1-2 and V is TRBV6-1; no reliable D call. This CDR3 has 17 amino acids. Germline V gives CDR1 MNHNS, CDR2 SASEGT. Between the trimmed V and J ends, which lost 3 bases and 1 base, there was a span of 18 bases. Here the CDR3 DNA reads TGTGCCAGCAGTGAGGCTCTTGAAGGACCGCGTAACTATGGCTACACCTTC. This gives the protein CASSEALEGPRNYGYTF.

The CDR3 loop reads CASSPLGQEPSGANVLTF. The CDR3 nucleotides are TGTGCCAGCAGCCCCTTGGGACAGGAACCCTCTGGGGCCAACGTCCTGACTTTC. V and J are TRBV3-1 (or the pseudogene TRBV3-2) and TRBJ2-6; 8 bases agree with TRBD1. Unmatched junction bases numbered 8, after V lost 4 bases and J lost 0 bases. CDR1 and CDR2 from the germline V gene are LGHDT and YNNKEL (reference sequence). There are 18 residues in the CDR3.

The genes are TRBV5-1 and TRBJ2-7; D gene uncertain. The V end was cut by 0 bases, the J end by 3 bases, with 10 bases between. This CDR3 comprises 14 residues. Germline V gives CDR1 SGHRS, CDR2 YFSETQ. The chain's CDR3 is CASSLGTVGYEQYF. In DNA form, the CDR3 reads TGCGCCAGCAGCTTGGGGACGGTAGGCTACGAGCAGTACTTC.

J is TRBJ1-1 and V is TRBV21-1; TRBD1 was called by the table and not checked on the DNA. TRBV21-1 counts as a pseudogene. The CDR3 has 16 amino acids. The CDR3 sequence is CASFHPEGVSDTEAFF. DNA of the CDR3: TGTGCCAGCTTCCACCCCGAGGGGGTCTCGGACACTGAAGCTTTCTTT.

The rearrangement links TRBV2 to TRBJ1-5; weak D call: TRBD1 (5 bases). There are 14 residues in the CDR3. V lost 4 bases, J lost 2 bases, and 9 bases lay in between. Germline CDR1 reads SNHLY; CDR2 reads FYNNEI. The CDR3 DNA sequence: TGTGCCAGCAGTGGGGGGGTCGGCAATCAGCCCCAGCATTTT. Its translation is CASSGGVGNQPQHF.

DNA for the CDR3: TGTGCCAGCAGCCCGAAGGACAGGACAGATACGCAGTATTTT. Amino acids: CASSPKDRTDTQYF. V gene TRBV16 combines with J gene TRBJ2-3; 7 bases agree with TRBD1. The CDR3 contains 14 residues. From germline, CDR1 is KGHSY and CDR2 FQNENV. The V gene end was trimmed by 4 bases and the J gene end by 3 bases; junction bases not matched to a gene: 4.

The rearrangement uses TRBV6-5 and TRBJ1-3; D gene ambiguous. V was pared by 6 bases and J by 4 bases, with 13 bases between. The CDR3 is 14 amino acids. CDR1 and CDR2 (germline): MNHEY, SVGAGI. The CDR3, as DNA: TGTGCCAGCAGACAGACCTCGGTAGGAAACACCATATATTTT. Its protein product is CASRQTSVGNTIYF.

The V call is TRBV7-3, the J call TRBJ2-4; 10 bases align to TRBD2. CDR1 SGHTA and CDR2 FQGTGA come from the germline V gene. The CDR3 spans 14 residues. V gave up 2 bases and J gave up 7 bases; unmatched junction bases: 2. The CDR3 sequence is CASSLSSGSNIQYF. The CDR3 DNA follows: TGTGCCAGCAGCTTATCTAGCGGGAGCAACATTCAGTACTTC.

V gene TRBV19 combines with J gene TRBJ1-5; D gene unclear. Trimming took 5 bases from V and 2 from J, leaving 10 bases between them. This CDR3 is 14 amino acids long. Germline V gene sequence: CDR1 LNHDA, CDR2 SQIVND (reference sequence). DNA of the CDR3: TGTGCCAGTAGTTCCCCGCGGGGCAATCAGCCCCAGCATTTT. Encoded protein: CASSSPRGNQPQHF.

A few counts support this clone. This chain connects TRBV7-9 to TRBJ1-4; 9 positions agree with TRBD1. Trimming at V came to 5 bases and at J to 7 bases, leaving 5 bases not matched to a gene. The CDR3 contains 14 residues. Germline CDR1 SEHNR, CDR2 FQNEAQ (reference sequence). The CDR3 spells CASSLQGAREKLFF. DNA for the CDR3: TGTGCCAGCAGCCTACAGGGGGCTCGTGAAAAACTGTTTTTT.

This clone has just one count. This CDR3 is CASSPDVGANTEAFF. CDR3 sequence (DNA): TGCGCCAGCAGCCCAGACGTGGGGGCTAACACTGAAGCTTTCTTT. The chain has TRBV5-1 and TRBJ1-1; the D gene is possibly TRBD1 (6 bases). The CDR3 consists of 15 residues. CDR1 and CDR2 (germline): SGHRS, YFSETQ. V lost 4 bases and J 2 bases, leaving 15 bases between the germline ends.

The genes are TRBV2 and TRBJ2-4, with 7 bases that match TRBD1. This CDR3 region has 13 residues. Germline V gives CDR1 SNHLY, CDR2 FYNNEI. Unmatched junction bases numbered 7, after V lost 5 bases and J lost 9 bases. CDR3 bases: TGTGCCAGCAGTCAGGGGGAAAAGGGCATTCAGTACTTC. Translated: CASSQGEKGIQYF. The full variable domain, rest sourced from reference TRBV2 and TRBJ2-4, is EPEVTQTPSHQVTQMGQEVILRCVPISNHLYFYWYRQILGQKVEFLVSFYNNEISEKSEIFDDQFSVERPDGSNFTLKIRSTKLEDSAMYFCASSQGEKGIQYFGAGTRLSVL.

This clone was seen only once. The chain combines TRBV6-5 with TRBJ1-1, with D hard to call. Trimming took off 5 bases at V and 10 bases at J, with 14 bases between the two ends. Germline-derived CDR1 and CDR2 are MNHEY and SVGAGI. The length of the CDR3 is 12 residues. This chain's CDR3 is CASSPGVAGAFF. CDR3 nucleotide sequence: TGTGCCAGCAGTCCTGGGGTCGCAGGAGCTTTCTTT.

This clone was recorded only once. The V and J genes are TRBV5-1 and TRBJ1-5; a weak D match, TRBD1 (5 bases). CDR3 length equals 14 residues. Germline V gives CDR1 SGHRS, CDR2 YFSETQ. Trimming pared 0 bases from V and 7 bases from J, leaving 11 bases between. CDR3 region: CASSLGGAGQPQHF. The CDR3 nucleotides read TGCGCCAGCAGCTTGGGTGGTGCAGGGCAGCCCCAGCATTTT.

The V and J genes are TRBV18 and TRBJ2-1, with 9 bases matching TRBD2. Germline V gene data show CDR1 as KGHSH and CDR2 as LQKENI. This CDR3 contains 15 residues. The trim removed 0 bases at V and 6 bases at J, leaving 3 bases unmatched. In DNA form, the CDR3 reads TGTGCCAGCTCACCACCGCTAGCGGGGAGCAATGAGCAGTTCTTC. Translation: CASSPPLAGSNEQFF.